Listed below are T cell receptor beta chains from one sample, sequenced in a study of shared clonotypes between healthy human individuals. The protocol was immunoSEQ multiplex PCR, while the TCRdb copy is restricted to in-frame clones and leaves out a portion. This sample has over a million clones; around 78% occur once, and the top ten carry around 0.47%. The sample was memory CD4+ T cells from PBMCs. These receptors were obtained from a man aged 18 to 35 in good health. Some clones in this sample may be carry-over from other donors' samples. Each CDR3 is given with its conserved first and last residue. A D gene is named only where the DNA matches it firmly. The size entry is marked missing in some rows and otherwise reads once, few, many or a size class.

j_call d_call clone_size v_call cdr3_nt cdr3_aa
TRBJ1-3 . . TRBV2 TGTGCCAGCAGTGCAGACAGGCTTAGAAACACCATATATTTT CASSADRLRNTIYF
TRBJ2-3 TRBD2 . TRBV4-1 TGCGCCAGCAGCCCCATCGAGCGGGGGCGCACAGATACGCAGTATTTT CASSPIERGRTDTQYF
TRBJ2-3 . . TRBV29-1 TGCAGCGTTGTCTGGTGGGAGCCAGCAGATACACAGTATTTT CSVVWWEPADTQYF
TRBJ1-1 . . TRBV9 TGTGCCAGCAGCGAGGGGGGAACTGAAGCTTTCTTT CASSEGGTEAFF
TRBJ2-1 TRBD2 . TRBV27 TGTGCCAGCAGTTTAACTAGCGGGATTTACAATGAGCAGTTCTTC CASSLTSGIYNEQFF
TRBJ2-3 TRBD2 . TRBV5-1 TGCGCCAGCAGCTTTTTAGCGGGAGGGCCTAGAGATACGCAGTATTTT CASSFLAGGPRDTQYF
TRBJ2-1 TRBD2 . TRBV5-1 TGCGCCAGCAGCTTGCATTCGGGGGGCAATGAGCAGTTCTTC CASSLHSGGNEQFF
TRBJ2-4 . . TRBV18 TGTGCCAGCTCACCAACCTCGGGGGCCAAAAACATTCAGTACTTC CASSPTSGAKNIQYF
TRBJ2-3 . . TRBV5-1 TGCGCCAGCAGCTTGGTCCCGGGGAGCACAGATACGCAGTATTTT CASSLVPGSTDTQYF
TRBJ2-7 . . TRBV28 TGTGCCAGCGGCAAAGGACAGTCCTACGAGCAGTACTTC CASGKGQSYEQYF
TRBJ2-1 TRBD2 once TRBV7-2 TGTGCCAGCAGCCCTACCGCGACTAGCGGGGGCTCCTACAATGAGCAGTTCTTC CASSPTATSGGSYNEQFF
TRBJ1-2 . . TRBV27 TGTGCCACCGCACGTGGGGGCGCAGAATACCTGTACTATGGCTACACCTTC CATARGGAEYLYYGYTF
TRBJ1-2 . . TRBV19 TGTGCCAGTAGTATACGTGGGGGTGGCTACACCTTC CASSIRGGGYTF
TRBJ1-5 . . TRBV30 TGTGCCTGGAGTGTAAATAGGGGTCAGCCCCAGCATTTT CAWSVNRGQPQHF
TRBJ2-1 . . TRBV5-1 TGCGCCAGCAGCTTGTACGTATCCTACAATGAGCAGTTCTTC CASSLYVSYNEQFF
TRBJ2-2 . . TRBV11-2 TGTGCCAGCAGCTTTACTAGAGGAAGCGGGGAGCTGTTTTTT CASSFTRGSGELFF
TRBJ2-2 . . TRBV5-1 TGCGCCAGCAGCTTAGGACAGCGCCTCAACACCGGGGAGCTGTTTTTT CASSLGQRLNTGELFF
TRBJ1-1 . . TRBV7-6 TGTGCCAGCAGCTCGCAGACAGGCCGAAACACTGAAGCTTTCTTT CASSSQTGRNTEAFF
TRBJ1-5 . . TRBV2 TGTGCCAGCAGGCGGTCCAATCAGCCCCAGCATTTT CASRRSNQPQHF
TRBJ1-1 . . TRBV25-1 TGTGCCAGCAGTGGCACAGGGAGCACTGAAGCTTTCTTT CASSGTGSTEAFF
TRBJ2-3 TRBD2 . TRBV6-6 TGTGCCAGCAGTTACCTGGCTAGCGGGAGACAAGATACGCAGTATTTT CASSYLASGRQDTQYF
TRBJ2-3 . few TRBV14 TGTGCCAGCAGCCAAGATGGGACCCCAGATACGCAGTATTTT CASSQDGTPDTQYF
TRBJ1-1 . . TRBV7-9 TGTGCCAGCAGCTTCAAAGTGAACACTGAAGCTTTCTTT CASSFKVNTEAFF
TRBJ2-3 . . TRBV5-6 TGTGCCAGCAGCTTAAGCAGGGGGGCAGATACGCAGTATTTT CASSLSRGADTQYF
TRBJ2-3 . . TRBV9 TGTGCCAGCAGCGTTAGCAGCACAGATACGCAGTATTTT CASSVSSTDTQYF
TRBJ1-1 . . TRBV18 TGTGCCAGCTCACCAAATGGTTTCACTGAAGCTTTCTTT CASSPNGFTEAFF
TRBJ1-4 . . TRBV4-3 TGCGCCAGCAGCCAAGAGTTTAGTGAAAAACTGTTTTTT CASSQEFSEKLFF
TRBJ2-1 TRBD2 few TRBV7-3 TGTGCCAGCAGCTCCCCGTGGCGGGAGAGCAATGAGCAGTTCTTC CASSSPWRESNEQFF
TRBJ1-1 TRBD1 . TRBV7-9 TGTGCCAGCAGCGCAAGAACAGGGGACACTGAAGCTTTCTTT CASSARTGDTEAFF
TRBJ2-3 . . TRBV7-9 TGTGCCAGCAAGAGAGCAGGGGTAGTTTTGTCAGATACGCAGTATTTT CASKRAGVVLSDTQYF
TRBJ2-3 . . TRBV7-2 TGTGCCAGCAGCCCGGCGATTTGGGGCACAGATACGCAGTATTTT CASSPAIWGTDTQYF
TRBJ2-3 . . TRBV27 TGTGCCAGCAGTTTCAGTCGCGGCGTAGATACGCAGTATTTT CASSFSRGVDTQYF
TRBJ2-5 TRBD1 . TRBV5-1 TGCGCCAGCAGCTTTCCCCCAGGGGGCCGCCAAGAGACCCAGTACTTC CASSFPPGGRQETQYF
TRBJ1-3 . . TRBV19 TGTGCCAGTAAGGTCGGGGATGTCTCTGGAAACACCATATATTTT CASKVGDVSGNTIYF
TRBJ2-2 . . TRBV7-3 TGTGCCAGCAAGGAGAAGGGGGGAAACACCGGGGAGCTGTTTTTT CASKEKGGNTGELFF
TRBJ2-7 . once TRBV6-6 TGTGCCAGCAGTTTGGGGCCCGCCAGTCTAGTCTACGAGCAGTACTTC CASSLGPASLVYEQYF
TRBJ1-4 . . TRBV30 TGTGCTTGGAGTGTAGTTGCCCACGCAACTAATGAAAAACTGTTTTTT CAWSVVAHATNEKLFF
TRBJ2-1 TRBD2 . TRBV11-2 TGTGCCAGCAGCTTAGTAACGGGAGGAGTTCCTGAGCAGTTCTTC CASSLVTGGVPEQFF
TRBJ2-7 TRBD2 once TRBV2 TGTGCCAGCAGTGGCGTCGGGACTAGCGGGAGATATGGCTACGAGCAGTACTTC CASSGVGTSGRYGYEQYF
TRBJ1-5 TRBD1 once TRBV28 TGTGCCAGCAGTTTATTAGGGGGCCATCAGCCCCAGCATTTT CASSLLGGHQPQHF
TRBJ2-5 TRBD1 . TRBV29-1 TGCAGCGTTCTTAAGGGACAGAAATTTTACCAAGAGACCCAGTACTTC CSVLKGQKFYQETQYF
TRBJ1-5 . . TRBV18 TGTGCCAGCTCACCGGACCGCCATCAGCCCCAGCATTTT CASSPDRHQPQHF
TRBJ2-7 TRBD1 . TRBV28 TGTGCCAGCAGTTTATCTGGGGGACAGGGGGCTTACGAGCAGTACTTC CASSLSGGQGAYEQYF
TRBJ2-5 . . TRBV7-3 TGTGCCAGCAGCCTTACCCCCGTACCCCGCCTAGCCGAGACCCAGTACTTC CASSLTPVPRLAETQYF
TRBJ2-5 . . TRBV28 TGTGCCAGCAGTCCCCAAGGGAGGGGGACCACAAAAGAGACCCAGTACTTC CASSPQGRGTTKETQYF